The T cell receptor (beta chain) described here comes from a study of identical twins. Whole-study findings and limits: Models predicted too little out-of-frame TCR alpha sharing in monozygotic twins. A partial confounding effect on zero-insertion analyses could come from invariant MAIT and iNKT cells.

Each CDR3 protein is one row after TCRdb ran MiXCR on the 5' RACE reads. The sample contains just over 500,000 distinct CDR3 sequences, around 20% of which appear only once. This clonotype has a count of ten or more. Its antigen is unknown. V shed 7 bases, J shed 5 bases, and the junction held 5 bases outside the gene matches. CDR1 and CDR2 (germline): SQVTM, ANQGSEA. The CDR3 is made up of 12 amino acids. In addition, the sample was reused for a study of T cells expressing NK-cell markers. That work states: Among the eight sequenced donors, seven tested HCMV-seropositive and one tested seronegative. Dominant NKG2C+ clonotypes were found to form about 1.0-7.5% of CD8+ T cells in more than five donors.

The chain is built from TRBV29-1 and TRBJ2-7, with 10 positions matching TRBD1. The clonotype was recovered from a woman aged 18 to 35 in good health. Sequences were obtained from CD4+ T cells sorted from blood. The CDR3 DNA follows: TGCAGCGGGGGGACAGGGGCTGACGAGCAGTACTTC. It is translated as CSGGTGADEQYF.